This is a list of T cell receptor beta chains from one sample in a study of OX40 agonist ivuxolimab in advanced cancers. Assay used: immunoSEQ multiplex PCR; TCRdb lists only in-frame clones, some missing. The data contain 56,000 or so clones, about 83% of them singletons. Sequences were derived from CD4+ or CD8+ T cells sorted from blood, sampled in a trial of the OX40 agonist ivuxolimab. These receptors were taken from an adult with an advanced solid tumor such as melanoma, head and neck, liver or kidney cancer. CDR3s include the opening cysteine and the closing phenylalanine or tryptophan.

j_gene: TRBJ1-2; v_gene: TRBV28; len: 16; CDR3aa: CASSLLTGRMVYGYTF
j_gene: TRBJ2-7; v_gene: TRBV10-2; len: 12; CDR3aa: CASSDRGYEQYF
j_gene: TRBJ2-7; v_gene: TRBV11-2; len: 18; CDR3aa: CASLKGLAGGQDIYEQYF
j_gene: TRBJ2-1; v_gene: TRBV10-3; len: 13; CDR3aa: CAIRAGGLSEQFF
j_gene: TRBJ2-4; v_gene: TRBV7-9; len: 15; CDR3aa: CASSLGQPSKNIQYF
j_gene: TRBJ1-2; v_gene: TRBV6-6; len: 15; CDR3aa: CASTKTGTGANGYTF
j_gene: TRBJ2-1; v_gene: TRBV7-2; len: 16; CDR3aa: CASSLDGGSSYNEQFF
j_gene: TRBJ1-2; v_gene: TRBV28; len: 13; CDR3aa: CASRDGQNYGYTF
j_gene: TRBJ2-1; v_gene: TRBV2; len: 19; CDR3aa: CASSEYVTSGRSSYNEQFF
j_gene: TRBJ1-1; v_gene: TRBV14; len: 11; CDR3aa: CASRRGSDAFF
j_gene: NA; v_gene: TRBV7-2; len: 18; CDR3aa: CASSLAVAGTSSFYEQYF
j_gene: TRBJ2-5; v_gene: TRBV7-9; len: 14; CDR3aa: CASSLQGPQETQYF
j_gene: TRBJ2-1; v_gene: TRBV5-6; len: 14; CDR3aa: CASTPTSGYNEQFF
j_gene: TRBJ2-1; v_gene: TRBV2; len: 13; CDR3aa: CASSGELDNEQFF
j_gene: TRBJ1-3; v_gene: TRBV28; len: 17; CDR3aa: CASSPPLTGVSGNTIYF
j_gene: TRBJ1-1; v_gene: TRBV10-2; len: 15; CDR3aa: CASSDQQGAYTEAFF
j_gene: TRBJ2-7; v_gene: TRBV10-1; len: 13; CDR3aa: CASSESISYEQYF
j_gene: TRBJ2-5; v_gene: TRBV5-6; len: 16; CDR3aa: CASSFFLSGGGETQYF
j_gene: TRBJ1-2; v_gene: TRBV7-9; len: 14; CDR3aa: CASSQDDMTNGYTF
j_gene: TRBJ2-1; v_gene: TRBV29-1; len: 16; CDR3aa: CSVEGWAGASYNEQFF
j_gene: TRBJ2-7; v_gene: TRBV29-1; len: 13; CDR3aa: CSVEGQGAYEQYF
j_gene: TRBJ1-1; v_gene: TRBV2; len: 14; CDR3aa: CASSVRRGDTEAFF
j_gene: TRBJ1-3; v_gene: TRBV11-2; len: 12; CDR3aa: CASSKNGDTIYF
j_gene: TRBJ2-3; v_gene: TRBV2; len: 15; CDR3aa: CASSELGLAADTQYF
j_gene: TRBJ1-1; v_gene: TRBV30; len: 15; CDR3aa: CAWTRYRTSATEAFF
j_gene: TRBJ2-5; v_gene: TRBV28; len: 14; CDR3aa: CASSRLADQETQYF
j_gene: TRBJ1-1; v_gene: TRBV7-6; len: 16; CDR3aa: CASSLEQGALGTEAFF
j_gene: TRBJ2-6; v_gene: TRBV6-1; len: 18; CDR3aa: CASSEVQQFTVAANVLTF
j_gene: TRBJ1-2; v_gene: TRBV6-6; len: 14; CDR3aa: CASSIRQVSDGYTF
j_gene: TRBJ1-2; v_gene: TRBV15; len: 13; CDR3aa: CATTWAYDYGYTF
j_gene: TRBJ2-3; v_gene: TRBV7-2; len: 16; CDR3aa: CASSSGLAGEVDTQYF
j_gene: TRBJ1-2; v_gene: TRBV18; len: 14; CDR3aa: CASSAGQGDYGYTF
j_gene: TRBJ2-5; v_gene: TRBV10-1; len: 13; CDR3aa: CASRSGDQGTQYF
j_gene: TRBJ2-3; v_gene: TRBV14; len: 15; CDR3aa: CASSQDYRGGDTQYF
j_gene: TRBJ1-3; v_gene: TRBV6-5; len: 13; CDR3aa: CASSKGFGNTIYF
j_gene: TRBJ1-5; v_gene: TRBV2; len: 16; CDR3aa: CASSRMGQNGNQPQHF
j_gene: TRBJ2-7; v_gene: TRBV10-1; len: 13; CDR3aa: CASSAHGGYEQYF
j_gene: TRBJ1-2; v_gene: TRBV30; len: 14; CDR3aa: CAWSSVGSDYGYTF
j_gene: TRBJ2-7; v_gene: TRBV5-4; len: 14; CDR3aa: CASSVDGYSYEQYF
j_gene: TRBJ2-7; v_gene: TRBV6-5; len: 11; CDR3aa: CASSYSGEQYF